Shown below are 17 T cell receptor beta chains from a single sample sequenced in a study of T cell changes during pregnancy in multiple sclerosis. Produced via immunoSEQ multiplex PCR; TCRdb's table is partial and in-frame only. This table holds approximately 100,000 clones, 90% to 95% found once. Material: peripheral blood, obtained before pregnancy. All receptors derive from a female donor with multiple sclerosis, enrolled in a pregnancy study.

This chain links TRBV9 with TRBJ1-1; weak D call: TRBD1 (5 bases). Trimming removed 4 bases from V and 8 bases from J, with 12 bases in between. Germline V CDR1 and CDR2: SGDLS, YYNGEE. CDR3 length: 12 amino acids. The CDR3 spells CASSPRRGEAFF. CDR3 DNA sequence: TGTGCCAGCAGCCCCAGGCGGGGCGAAGCTTTCTTT. The full variable domain, completed using reference TRBV9 and TRBJ1-1, is DSGVTQTPKHLITATGQRVTLRCSPRSGDLSVYWYQQSLDQGLQFLIQYYNGEERAKGNILERFSAQQFPDLHSELNLSSLELGDSALYFCASSPRRGEAFFGQGTRLTVV.

V and J are TRBV29-1 and TRBJ1-5; possibly TRBD1 for D (5 bases). V lost 4 bases to trimming and J lost 4 bases, with 8 bases between them. This CDR3 is built from 12 residues. Per germline, CDR1 SQVTM and CDR2 ANQGSEA. The CDR3 protein is CSVVEGNQPQHF. Written as DNA, the CDR3 is TGCAGCGTTGTGGAGGGGAATCAGCCCCAGCATTTT.

This chain connects TRBV27 to TRBJ2-3; weak D call: TRBD2 (6 bases). The CDR3 totals 15 residues. Germline loops: CDR1 MNHEY, CDR2 SMNVEV (reference sequence). The V gene lost 0 bases and the J gene lost 3 bases, with 10 bases spanning the gap. The CDR3 DNA reads as TGTGCCAGCAGTTTATCCGGGACTTTAACAGATACGCAGTATTTT. It specifies CASSLSGTLTDTQYF.

The chain links TRBV6-1 to TRBJ2-1; TRBD1 might be the D (5 bases). Germline V gene data show CDR1 as MNHNS and CDR2 as SASEGT. Between the trimmed V and J ends, which lost 11 bases and 9 bases, there was a span of 20 bases. This CDR3 is 13 amino acids long. This CDR3 reads CACRTGLGVEQFF. CDR3 nucleotides: TGTGCCTGCCGCACAGGCCTAGGGGTTGAGCAGTTCTTC.

V usage is TRBV27 and J usage is TRBJ2-7; tentatively, D is TRBD1 (5 bases). The germline CDR1 and CDR2 sequences are MNHEY and SMNVEV (reference sequence). The CDR3 is 16 residues long. Trimming stripped 2 bases from V and 0 bases from J, with 14 bases between. CDR3 nucleotides: TGTGCCAGCAGTTTAAGCCTCGGACACTACTCCTACGAGCAGTACTTC. Translating it yields CASSLSLGHYSYEQYF.

V and J are TRBV19 and TRBJ2-3, with D possibly matching TRBD2 (6 bases). From germline, CDR1 is LNHDA and CDR2 SQIVND (reference sequence). Deletions cut 6 bases from V and 1 base from J, with 8 bases between. The CDR3 is 13 amino acids. CDR3 residues: CASRPSGTDTQYF. The CDR3 DNA follows: TGTGCCAGTAGACCTAGCGGCACAGATACGCAGTATTTT.

J is TRBJ1-2 and V is TRBV6-1; 8 nucleotides agree with TRBD1. Per germline, CDR1 MNHNS and CDR2 SASEGT. The CDR3 is 13 residues long. V shed 6 bases, J shed 3 bases, and the junction held 3 bases outside the gene matches. Here the CDR3 DNA reads TGTGCCAGCAGGGACAGGGCTTACTATGGCTACACCTTC. Encoded protein: CASRDRAYYGYTF.

The V call is TRBV21-1, the J call TRBJ1-1. TRBV21-1 is a pseudogene locus. This CDR3 comprises 16 residues. This CDR3 reads CASSDRGGWMETEAFF. DNA for the CDR3: TGTGCCAGCAGCGACCGGGGGGGGTGGATGGAAACTGAAGCTTTCTTT.

The chain couples TRBV27 to TRBJ1-1; TRBD1 aligns across 9 bases. CDR1 and CDR2 from the germline V gene are MNHEY and SMNVEV (reference sequence). CDR3 length: 14 residues. The trim removed 2 bases at V and 6 bases at J, leaving 4 bases unmatched. The CDR3 DNA is TGTGCCAGCAGTTTAACCGGGACAGGGCCTGAAGCTTTCTTT. This translates into CASSLTGTGPEAFF.

This chain uses TRBV5-6 with TRBJ2-7, with 8 bases lining up with TRBD2. This CDR3 region has 15 residues. Germline trimming cut 0 bases from V and 2 bases from J; bases unmatched to any gene: 4. The germline V gene has CDR1 SGHDT and CDR2 YYEEEE. The DNA for the CDR3 is TGTGCCAGCAGCTTGGGTGGACTAGCCACCTACGAGCAGTACTTC. Amino acids: CASSLGGLATYEQYF. The variable domain in full, with the rest retrieved from reference TRBV5-6 and TRBJ2-7, is DAGVTQSPTHLIKTRGQQVTLRCSPKSGHDTVSWYQQALGQGPQFIFQYYEEEERQRGNFPDRFSGHQFPNYSSELNVNALLLGDSALYLCASSLGGLATYEQYFGPGTRLTVT.

The chain combines TRBV27 with TRBJ1-2; D remains ambiguous. V shed 4 bases and J shed 0 bases, with 9 bases lying between them. Germline-derived CDR1 and CDR2 are MNHEY and SMNVEV (reference sequence). This CDR3 contains 14 residues. CDR3 bases: TGTGCCAGCAGTTACCAGGCCCCTAACTATGGCTACACCTTC. It yields the protein CASSYQAPNYGYTF.

This chain uses TRBV6-6 with TRBJ1-1; 7 bases align to TRBD1. V was pared by 8 bases and J by 4 bases, with 13 bases of the junction left unmatched. Germline lookup yields CDR1 MNHNY and CDR2 SVGAGI (reference sequence). The CDR3 spans 15 residues. In DNA form, the CDR3 reads TGTGCCAGCGAAATAAAGACAGGGTCGAGCACTGAAGCTTTCTTT. Translation gives CASEIKTGSSTEAFF.

CDR3 residues: CASSDTVAYNEQFF. CDR3 nucleotides: TGCGCCAGCAGTGATACGGTAGCTTACAATGAGCAGTTCTTC. V and J are TRBV10-2 and TRBJ2-1; D unresolved. This CDR3 is built from 14 residues. In germline, CDR1 is WSHSY, CDR2 SAAADI. Trimming took off 3 bases at V and 4 bases at J, with 10 bases between the two ends.

J is TRBJ2-7 and V is TRBV6-1; 9 positions agree with TRBD1. The CDR3 runs 15 residues. Germline-derived CDR1 and CDR2 are MNHNS and SASEGT. J lost 3 bases, V lost 6 bases, and 9 bases had no gene match. CDR3 sequence: CASSDSGTGHYEQYF. The CDR3 DNA sequence: TGTGCCAGCAGCGACTCCGGGACAGGGCACTACGAGCAGTACTTC.

The genes are TRBV13 and TRBJ1-1; possible D gene TRBD1, 6 bases. Germline CDR1 is PRHDT and CDR2 is FYEKMQ (reference sequence). Trimming took off 5 bases at V and 4 bases at J, with 14 bases between the two ends. The CDR3 contains 14 residues. The CDR3 loop is CASSAEGGGTEAFF. Written as DNA, the CDR3 is TGTGCCAGCAGCGCGGAGGGGGGGGGCACTGAAGCTTTCTTT.

The genes are TRBV19 and TRBJ1-4; TRBD1 might be the D (5 bases). Trimming removed 5 bases at V and 7 bases at J, with 17 bases between. Per germline, CDR1 LNHDA and CDR2 SQIVND (reference sequence). The CDR3 covers 15 residues. The chain's CDR3 is CASSVGTVGGEKLFF. The CDR3 DNA follows: TGTGCCAGTAGTGTCGGGACCGTCGGGGGTGAAAAACTGTTTTTT.

The chain joins TRBV5-1 to TRBJ1-1, with a weak D call TRBD1 (5 bases). The CDR3 extends over 15 amino acids. Trimming removed 0 bases from V and 0 bases from J, with 9 bases in between. Germline V CDR1 and CDR2: SGHRS, YFSETQ. CDR3 region: CASSLDRTMNTEAFF. Written as DNA, the CDR3 is TGCGCCAGCAGCTTGGACAGGACCATGAACACTGAAGCTTTCTTT.